This T cell receptor beta chain was recorded in a study of early T cells in non-severe SARS-CoV-2 infection. Germline V gene lookup returns CDR1 LGHDT and CDR2 YNNKEL (reference sequence). The trim removed 4 bases at V and 7 bases at J, leaving 6 bases unmatched. CDR3 length: 14 amino acids. The table lists this clonotype with many counts. The antigen is unknown. The study, taken as a whole, reports: Matches to VDJdb favored anti-spike CD8 responses and missed private and CD4 specificities.

MiXCR, run by TCRdb on the 5' RACE reads, gives a single entry per CDR3 protein. The sample lists some 96,000 distinct CDR3 sequences, 11% occurring once. The chain has TRBV3-1 and TRBJ2-1, with 8 bases lining up with TRBD2. This specimen consisted of whole blood, obtained at baseline. This clonotype was obtained from an adult who was a healthcare worker with PCR-confirmed SARS-CoV-2 infection or an uninfected control (not recorded which). CDR3 sequence reads: CASSLISGGNEQFF. For the CDR3, the DNA is TGTGCCAGCAGCCTGATCTCGGGAGGGAATGAGCAGTTCTTC.